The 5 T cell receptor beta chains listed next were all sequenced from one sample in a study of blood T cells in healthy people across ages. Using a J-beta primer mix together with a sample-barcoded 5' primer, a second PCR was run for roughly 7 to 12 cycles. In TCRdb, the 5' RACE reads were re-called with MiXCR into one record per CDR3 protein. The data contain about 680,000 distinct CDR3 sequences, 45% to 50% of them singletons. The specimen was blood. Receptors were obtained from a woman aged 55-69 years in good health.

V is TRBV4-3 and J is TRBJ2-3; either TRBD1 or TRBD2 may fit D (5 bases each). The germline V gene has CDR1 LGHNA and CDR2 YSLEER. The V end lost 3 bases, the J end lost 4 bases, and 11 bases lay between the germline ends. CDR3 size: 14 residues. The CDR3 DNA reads TGCGCCAGCAGCCACGGGACCCAAGCAGATACGCAGTATTTT. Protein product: CASSHGTQADTQYF.

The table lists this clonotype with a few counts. CDR3 amino acids: CSAEGWESTDTQYF. In DNA, the CDR3 is TGCAGTGCAGAAGGCTGGGAGAGCACAGATACGCAGTATTTT. The chain uses TRBV20-1 and TRBJ2-3, with TRBD2 as a possible D gene (5 bases). Germline V lookup: CDR1 DFQATT, CDR2 SNEGSKA (reference sequence). Trimming removed 6 bases at V and 0 bases at J, with 13 bases between. This CDR3 has 14 residues.

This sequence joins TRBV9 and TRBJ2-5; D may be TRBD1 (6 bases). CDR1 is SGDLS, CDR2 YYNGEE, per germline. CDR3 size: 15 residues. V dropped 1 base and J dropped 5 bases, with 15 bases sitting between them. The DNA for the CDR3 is TGTGCCAGCAGCGTATTCGGACAGTCGGGGGAGACCCAGTACTTC. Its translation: CASSVFGQSGETQYF. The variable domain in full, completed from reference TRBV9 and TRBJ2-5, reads DSGVTQTPKHLITATGQRVTLRCSPRSGDLSVYWYQQSLDQGLQFLIQYYNGEERAKGNILERFSAQQFPDLHSELNLSSLELGDSALYFCASSVFGQSGETQYFGPGTRLLVL.

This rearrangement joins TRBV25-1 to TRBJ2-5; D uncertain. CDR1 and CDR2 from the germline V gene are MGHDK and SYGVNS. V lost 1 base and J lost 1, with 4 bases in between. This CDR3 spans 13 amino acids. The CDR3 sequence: CASSEWVQETQYF. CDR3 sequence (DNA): TGTGCCAGCAGTGAATGGGTCCAAGAGACCCAGTACTTC. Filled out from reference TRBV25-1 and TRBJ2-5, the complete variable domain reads EADIYQTPRYLVIGTGKKITLECSQTMGHDKMYWYQQDPGMELHLIHYSYGVNSTEKGDLSSESTVSRIRTEHFPLTLESARPSHTSQYLCASSEWVQETQYFGPGTRLLVL.

The CDR3 is CASKERDSVSYEQYF. The DNA for the CDR3 is TGTGCCAGCAAGGAACGAGACAGCGTCTCCTACGAGCAGTACTTC. This chain uses TRBV2 with TRBJ2-7; D is perhaps TRBD1 (5 bases). Germline lookup yields CDR1 SNHLY and CDR2 FYNNEI. This CDR3 comprises 15 residues. Trimming took 7 bases from V and 0 from J, leaving 16 bases between them.